This is a list of T cell receptor beta chains from one sample in a study of identical twins. A single record per CDR3 protein comes from TCRdb applying MiXCR to the 5' RACE reads. The data hold roughly 700,000 distinct CDR3 sequences, with about 9.4% observed a single time. This sample also belongs to another study, concerning yellow fever vaccine responses in identical twins.

The source material was PBMCs. The receptors derive from a woman between 18 and 30 years old in good health. The CDR3 runs from the conserved cysteine through the conserved F or W. The D gene is left open where the match is weak. Clone size is given for some rows only: seen once, a few or many times, or a class if the clone is expanded.

TRBV6-1	NA	few	TRBJ2-5	TGTGCCAGCAGTGAACACCCTAGCGATCAAGAGACCCAGTACTTC	CASSEHPSDQETQYF
TRBV12-3/TRBV12-4	NA	few	TRBJ1-2	TGTGCCAGCAGTTCCCCAACCGGGGCCGACCAACCCAATGGCTACACCTTC	CASSSPTGADQPNGYTF
TRBV7-9	NA	few	TRBJ2-7	TGTGCCAGCAGCTCAGGAAGGGGTTTGCACGAGCAGTACTTC	CASSSGRGLHEQYF
TRBV15	NA	many	TRBJ2-3	TGTGCCACCAGCAGACTAGCAGCGACAGATACGCAGTATTTT	CATSRLAATDTQYF
TRBV29-1	NA	NA	TRBJ1-1	TGCAGCGTTCTCGTCAAGAACACTGAAGCTTTCTTT	CSVLVKNTEAFF
TRBV27	NA	NA	TRBJ2-5	TGTGCCAGCAAAATGTCCCCGTACCAAGAGACCCAGTACTTC	CASKMSPYQETQYF
TRBV27	NA	few	TRBJ2-5	TGTGCCAGCAGTGCGTACGGGGGTGAGACCCAGTACTTC	CASSAYGGETQYF
TRBV20-1	NA	few	TRBJ1-2	TGCAGTGCTTCGGGTCTAGCCCAAGGCTATGGCTACACCTTC	CSASGLAQGYGYTF
TRBV11-2	TRBD1	many	TRBJ2-1	TGTGCCAGCAGCCCGGGGACAGGGGGTAAAAATGAGCAGTTCTTC	CASSPGTGGKNEQFF
TRBV20-1	TRBD2	few	TRBJ2-3	TGCAGTGCTAGGAGAGGACTAGCGGGAGGCACAGATACGCAGTATTTT	CSARRGLAGGTDTQYF
TRBV18	NA	few	TRBJ1-2	TGTGCCAGCTCACACGCTGGACAGTCTAACTATGGCTACACCTTC	CASSHAGQSNYGYTF
TRBV4-1	TRBD1	NA	TRBJ2-2	TGCGCCAGCAGCCAACCAGGAACAGGGGTGACCACCGGGGAGCTGTTTTTT	CASSQPGTGVTTGELFF
TRBV3-1	NA	NA	TRBJ2-7	TGTGCCAGCAGCCCCGTACTTCTGAAGGGCGAGCAGTACTTC	CASSPVLLKGEQYF
TRBV20-1	TRBD1	NA	TRBJ1-1	TGCACAATCCCCGGGACAGGGTTGACTGAAGCTTTCTTT	CTIPGTGLTEAFF
TRBV5-1	NA	many	TRBJ2-7	TGCGCCAGCAGCTATGACGGAACCTACGAGCAGTACTTC	CASSYDGTYEQYF
TRBV27	TRBD2	NA	TRBJ2-7	TGTGCCAGCACCGAACTTGGGACTAGCGGGGCCTACGAGCAGTACTTC	CASTELGTSGAYEQYF
TRBV7-9	TRBD2	few	TRBJ2-5	TGTGCCAGCAGCTCCTTACTAGCGAAAGAGACCCAGTACTTC	CASSSLLAKETQYF
TRBV5-1	NA	few	TRBJ2-1	TGCGCCAGCAGCGAGGCTTTCTCCTACAATGAGCAGTTCTTC	CASSEAFSYNEQFF
TRBV4-2	TRBD2	NA	TRBJ2-1	TGTGCCAGCAGCCAAGATAGCCTAGCGGGGGTTTTACCCAATGAGCAGTTCTTC	CASSQDSLAGVLPNEQFF
TRBV14	NA	few	TRBJ2-2	TGTGCCAGCAGCCAAAAGTCTCCAGGGGCATTTACCGGGGAGCTGTTTTTT	CASSQKSPGAFTGELFF